This T cell receptor (beta chain) is drawn from a study of T cell repertoires in cytomegalovirus infection. The wider study: Indications came from public TCR beta signatures; they pointed to CMV infection and to a matching HLA type.

TCRdb redid the calling of the reads with MiXCR, one entry per CDR3 protein. Found here are about 920,000 distinct CDR3 sequences, about a third of them singletons; the top ten hold 11% to 15%. The germline gives CDR1 SEHNR, CDR2 FQNEAQ (reference sequence). This CDR3 has 17 residues. The J segment lost 4 bases and the V segment lost 3 bases, leaving 9 bases of the junction unmatched. This clonotype turned up a few times. Its antigen remains unknown. Sequenced here: cultured CD8+ T cells from PBMCs, sampled from culture after CMV antigen stimulation. The sequence was obtained from a human donor in good health (CMV status not recorded). Some clones in this sample may be carry-over from other donors' samples. V is TRBV7-9 and J is TRBJ2-7; 13 positions match TRBD2. In DNA, the CDR3 is TGTGCCAGCAGCTTGTCACTAGCGGGGGGGGAAAATTACGAGCAGTACTTC. Protein sequence: CASSLSLAGGENYEQYF.